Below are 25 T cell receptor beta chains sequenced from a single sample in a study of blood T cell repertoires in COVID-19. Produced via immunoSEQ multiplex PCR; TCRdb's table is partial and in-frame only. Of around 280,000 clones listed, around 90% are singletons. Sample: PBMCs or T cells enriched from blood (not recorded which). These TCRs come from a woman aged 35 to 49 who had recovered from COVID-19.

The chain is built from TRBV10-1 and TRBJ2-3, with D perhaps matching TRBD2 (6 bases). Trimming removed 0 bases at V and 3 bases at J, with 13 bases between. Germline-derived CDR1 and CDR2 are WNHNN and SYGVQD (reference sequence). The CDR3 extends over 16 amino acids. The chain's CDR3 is CASSESTRESTDTQYF. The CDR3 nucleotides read TGCGCCAGCAGTGAGTCCACACGGGAGAGTACAGATACGCAGTATTTT.

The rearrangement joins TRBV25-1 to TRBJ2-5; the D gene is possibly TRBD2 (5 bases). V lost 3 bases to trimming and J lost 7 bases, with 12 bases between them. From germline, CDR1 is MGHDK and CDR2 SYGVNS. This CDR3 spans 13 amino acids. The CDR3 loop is CASSDARRGTQYF. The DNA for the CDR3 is TGTGCCAGCAGTGACGCTCGACGGGGGACCCAGTACTTC.

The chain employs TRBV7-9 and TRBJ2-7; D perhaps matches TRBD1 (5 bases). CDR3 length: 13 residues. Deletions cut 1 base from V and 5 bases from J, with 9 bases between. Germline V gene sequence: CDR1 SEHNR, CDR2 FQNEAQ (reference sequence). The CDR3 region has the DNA TGTGCCAGCAGCTTAGATCAGGGCAACGAGCAGTACTTC. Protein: CASSLDQGNEQYF. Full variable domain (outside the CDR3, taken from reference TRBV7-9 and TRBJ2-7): DTGVSQNPRHKITKRGQNVTFRCDPISEHNRLYWYRQTLGQGPEFLTYFQNEAQLEKSRLLSDRFSAERPKGSFSTLEIQRTEQGDSAMYLCASSLDQGNEQYFGPGTRLTVT.

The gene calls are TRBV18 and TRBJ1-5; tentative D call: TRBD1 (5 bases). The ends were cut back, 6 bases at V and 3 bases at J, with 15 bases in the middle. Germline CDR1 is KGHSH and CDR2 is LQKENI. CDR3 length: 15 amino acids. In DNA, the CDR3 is TGTGCCAGCTCGGGGGGTTATACGCTCAATCAGCCCCAGCATTTT. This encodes CASSGGYTLNQPQHF.

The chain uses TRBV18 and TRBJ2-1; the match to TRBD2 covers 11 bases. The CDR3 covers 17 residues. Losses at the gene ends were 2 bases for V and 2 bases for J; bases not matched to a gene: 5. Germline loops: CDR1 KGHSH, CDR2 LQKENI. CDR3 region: CASSPFSGGATYNEQFF. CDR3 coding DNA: TGTGCCAGCTCACCATTTAGCGGGGGGGCCACCTACAATGAGCAGTTCTTC.

The DNA for the CDR3 is TGTGCCAGCAGTGCGAGTAGCGGGAGGGCCTCGACAGATACGCAGTATTTT. Residues: CASSASSGRASTDTQYF. This chain uses TRBV2 with TRBJ2-3, with TRBD2 matching over 11 bases. The V and J ends lost 4 bases and 3 bases, in that order; junction bases with no gene match: 9. The CDR3 runs to 17 residues. The germline gives CDR1 SNHLY, CDR2 FYNNEI. The full variable domain, rest sourced from reference TRBV2 and TRBJ2-3, is EPEVTQTPSHQVTQMGQEVILRCVPISNHLYFYWYRQILGQKVEFLVSFYNNEISEKSEIFDDQFSVERPDGSNFTLKIRSTKLEDSAMYFCASSASSGRASTDTQYFGPGTRLTVL.

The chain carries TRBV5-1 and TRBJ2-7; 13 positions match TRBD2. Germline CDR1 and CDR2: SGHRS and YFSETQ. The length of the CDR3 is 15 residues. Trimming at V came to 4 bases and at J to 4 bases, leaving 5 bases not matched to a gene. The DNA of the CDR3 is TGCGCCAGCAGCGTCGGGACTAGCGGGGCGTACGAGCAGTACTTC. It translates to CASSVGTSGAYEQYF.

The DNA of the CDR3 is TGTGCCAGCAGCGTAGTGGGACAGGGGGAACCCTATGGCTACACCTTC. Its translation: CASSVVGQGEPYGYTF. V usage is TRBV9 and J usage is TRBJ1-2; 11 nucleotides match TRBD1. V lost 0 bases, J lost 4 bases, and 5 bases stayed unmatched. The CDR3 runs 16 residues. Germline values: CDR1 SGDLS, CDR2 YYNGEE.

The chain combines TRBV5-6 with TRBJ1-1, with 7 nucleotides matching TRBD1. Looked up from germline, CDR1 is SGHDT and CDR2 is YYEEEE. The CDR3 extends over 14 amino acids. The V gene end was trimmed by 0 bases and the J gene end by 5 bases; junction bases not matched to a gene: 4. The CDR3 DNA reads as TGTGCCAGCAGCTTGGGACAGGGAAGTACTGAAGCTTTCTTT. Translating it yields CASSLGQGSTEAFF. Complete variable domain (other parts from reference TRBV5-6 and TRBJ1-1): DAGVTQSPTHLIKTRGQQVTLRCSPKSGHDTVSWYQQALGQGPQFIFQYYEEEERQRGNFPDRFSGHQFPNYSSELNVNALLLGDSALYLCASSLGQGSTEAFFGQGTRLTVV.

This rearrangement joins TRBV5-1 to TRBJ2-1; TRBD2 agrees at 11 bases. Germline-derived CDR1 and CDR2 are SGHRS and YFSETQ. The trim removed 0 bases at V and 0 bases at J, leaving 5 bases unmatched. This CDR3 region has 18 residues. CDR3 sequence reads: CASSLALAGGFSYNEQFF. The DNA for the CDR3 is TGCGCCAGCAGCTTGGCGCTAGCGGGAGGTTTCTCCTACAATGAGCAGTTCTTC.

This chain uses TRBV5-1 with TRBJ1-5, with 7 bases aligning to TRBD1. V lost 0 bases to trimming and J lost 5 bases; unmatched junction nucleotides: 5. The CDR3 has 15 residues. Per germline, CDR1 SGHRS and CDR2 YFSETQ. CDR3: CASSLGGRGDQPQHF. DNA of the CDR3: TGCGCCAGCAGCTTGGGAGGCAGGGGGGATCAGCCCCAGCATTTT.

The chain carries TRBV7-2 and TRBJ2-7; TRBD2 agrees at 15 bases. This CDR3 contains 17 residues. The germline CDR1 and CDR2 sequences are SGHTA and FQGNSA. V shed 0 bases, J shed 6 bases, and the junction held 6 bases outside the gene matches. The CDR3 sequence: CASSLAGLAGGMGEQYF. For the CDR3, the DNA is TGTGCCAGCAGCTTAGCGGGACTAGCGGGAGGAATGGGCGAGCAGTACTTC.

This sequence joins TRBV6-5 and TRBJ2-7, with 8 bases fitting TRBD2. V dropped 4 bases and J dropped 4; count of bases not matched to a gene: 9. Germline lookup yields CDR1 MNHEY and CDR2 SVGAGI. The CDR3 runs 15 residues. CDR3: CASSSAGGAPYEQYF. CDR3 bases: TGTGCCAGCAGTTCCGCCGGGGGGGCCCCGTACGAGCAGTACTTC.

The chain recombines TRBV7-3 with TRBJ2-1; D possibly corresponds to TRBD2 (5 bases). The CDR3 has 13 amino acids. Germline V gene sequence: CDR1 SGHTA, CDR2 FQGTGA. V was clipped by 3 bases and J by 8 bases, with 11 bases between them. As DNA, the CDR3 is TGTGCCAGCAGCTTTGGAGGAGAGGATGAGCAGTTCTTC. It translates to CASSFGGEDEQFF. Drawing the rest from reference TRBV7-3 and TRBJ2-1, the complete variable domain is GAGVSQTPSNKVTEKGKYVELRCDPISGHTALYWYRQSLGQGPEFLIYFQGTGAADDSGLPNDRFFAVRPEGSVSTLKIQRTERGDSAVYLCASSFGGEDEQFFGPGTRLTVL.

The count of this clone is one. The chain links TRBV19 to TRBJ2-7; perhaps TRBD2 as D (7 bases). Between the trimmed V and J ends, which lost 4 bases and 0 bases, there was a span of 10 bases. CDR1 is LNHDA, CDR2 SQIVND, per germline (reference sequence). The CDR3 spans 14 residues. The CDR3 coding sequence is TGTGCCAGTAGTAACGGGGGGCCCTCCTACGAGCAGTACTTC. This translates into CASSNGGPSYEQYF.

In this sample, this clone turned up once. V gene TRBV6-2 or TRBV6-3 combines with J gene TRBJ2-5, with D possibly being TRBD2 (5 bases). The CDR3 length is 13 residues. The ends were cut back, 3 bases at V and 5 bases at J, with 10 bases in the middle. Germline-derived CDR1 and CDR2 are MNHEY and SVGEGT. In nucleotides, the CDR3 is TGTGCCAGCAGTTATCTCGGGAAGGAGACCCAGTACTTC. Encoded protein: CASSYLGKETQYF.

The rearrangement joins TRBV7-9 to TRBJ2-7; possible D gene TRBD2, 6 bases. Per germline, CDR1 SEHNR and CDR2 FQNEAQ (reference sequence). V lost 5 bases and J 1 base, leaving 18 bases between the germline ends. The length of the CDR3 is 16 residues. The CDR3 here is CASSKGSGAGSYEQYF. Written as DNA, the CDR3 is TGTGCCAGCAGCAAAGGGTCGGGAGCAGGATCCTACGAGCAGTACTTC.

CDR3 nucleotide sequence: TGCGCCAGCAGCCCGGGACAGGGTGTCGGTATTGAAGCTTTCTTT. Translation gives CASSPGQGVGIEAFF. This chain connects TRBV5-1 to TRBJ1-1; 9 bases fit TRBD1. V lost 4 bases to trimming and J lost 7 bases; unmatched junction nucleotides: 11. Germline V CDR1 and CDR2: SGHRS, YFSETQ. This CDR3 is 15 amino acids long.

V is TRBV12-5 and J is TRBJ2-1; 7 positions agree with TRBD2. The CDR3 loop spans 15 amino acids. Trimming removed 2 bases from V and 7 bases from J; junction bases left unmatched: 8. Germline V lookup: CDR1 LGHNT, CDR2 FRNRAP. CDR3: CASGLIPGGRNEQFF. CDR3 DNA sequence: TGTGCTAGTGGTTTGATACCGGGGGGTCGGAATGAGCAGTTCTTC.

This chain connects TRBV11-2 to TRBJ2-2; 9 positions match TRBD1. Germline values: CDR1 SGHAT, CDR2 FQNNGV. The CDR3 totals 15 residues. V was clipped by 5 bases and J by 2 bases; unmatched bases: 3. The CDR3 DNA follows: TGTGCCAGCAGCCAGGGACAGGGTAACACCGGGGAGCTGTTTTTT. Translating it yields CASSQGQGNTGELFF.

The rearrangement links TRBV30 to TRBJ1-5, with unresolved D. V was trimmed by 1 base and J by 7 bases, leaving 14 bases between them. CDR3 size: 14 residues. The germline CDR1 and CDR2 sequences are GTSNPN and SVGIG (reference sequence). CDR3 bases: TGTGCCTGGAGTGCCACGATGAGGGAGCAGCCCCAGCATTTT. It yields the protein CAWSATMREQPQHF.

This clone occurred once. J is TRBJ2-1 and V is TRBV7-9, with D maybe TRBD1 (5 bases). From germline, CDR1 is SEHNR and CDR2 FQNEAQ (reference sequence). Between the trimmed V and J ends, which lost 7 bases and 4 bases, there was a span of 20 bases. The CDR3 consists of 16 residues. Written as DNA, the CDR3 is TGTGCCAGCACCCCCTGGGGCGGCGAGCCATACAATGAGCAGTTCTTC. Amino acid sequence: CASTPWGGEPYNEQFF.

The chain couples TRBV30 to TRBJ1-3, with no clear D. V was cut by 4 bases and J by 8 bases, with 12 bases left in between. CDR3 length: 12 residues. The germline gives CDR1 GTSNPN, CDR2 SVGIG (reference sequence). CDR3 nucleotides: TGTGCCTGGAAAGGAGGTGGTGACACCATATATTTT. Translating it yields CAWKGGGDTIYF.

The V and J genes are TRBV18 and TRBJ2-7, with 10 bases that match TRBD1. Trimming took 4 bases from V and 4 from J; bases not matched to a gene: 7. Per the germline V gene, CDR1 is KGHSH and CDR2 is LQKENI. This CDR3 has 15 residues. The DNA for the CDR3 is TGTGCCAGCTCACTGGAAAGGACAGGGGGTTACGAGCAGTACTTC. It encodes CASSLERTGGYEQYF. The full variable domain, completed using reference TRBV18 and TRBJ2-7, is NAGVMQNPRHLVRRRGQEARLRCSPMKGHSHVYWYRQLPEEGLKFMVYLQKENIIDESGMPKERFSAEFPKEGPSILRIQQVVRGDSAAYFCASSLERTGGYEQYFGPGTRLTVT.

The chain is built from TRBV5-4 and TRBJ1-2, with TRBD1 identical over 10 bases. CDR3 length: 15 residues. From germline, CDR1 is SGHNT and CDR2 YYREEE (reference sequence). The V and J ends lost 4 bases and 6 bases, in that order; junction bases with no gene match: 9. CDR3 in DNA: TGTGCCAGCAGCACCGGGACAGGGGTTCTCGATGGCTACACCTTC. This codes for CASSTGTGVLDGYTF.